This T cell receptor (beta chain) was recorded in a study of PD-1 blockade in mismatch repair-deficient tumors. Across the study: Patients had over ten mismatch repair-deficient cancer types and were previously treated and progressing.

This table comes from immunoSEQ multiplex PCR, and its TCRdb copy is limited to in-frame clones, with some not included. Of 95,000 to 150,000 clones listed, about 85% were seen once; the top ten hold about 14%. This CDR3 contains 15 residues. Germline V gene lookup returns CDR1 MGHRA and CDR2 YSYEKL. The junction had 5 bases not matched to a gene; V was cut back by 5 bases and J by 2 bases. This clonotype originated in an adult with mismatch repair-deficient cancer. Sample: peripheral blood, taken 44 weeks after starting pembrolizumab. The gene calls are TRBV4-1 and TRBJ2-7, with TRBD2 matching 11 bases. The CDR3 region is CASSYRLAGPYEQYF. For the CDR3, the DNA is TGCGCCAGCAGCTACAGACTAGCGGGGCCCTACGAGCAGTACTTC.